Described below is a single T cell receptor beta chain sequence and its context. This entry comes from a study of yellow fever vaccine responses in identical twins. V lost 1 base and J lost 8, with 12 bases in between. This CDR3 region has 14 residues. Per germline, CDR1 LGHNA and CDR2 YSLEER. TCRdb recomputed calls from the RT-PCR reads with MiXCR, one row per CDR3 protein. The sample lists 3,600 or so distinct CDR3 sequences, more than 75% occurring once. This chain connects TRBV4-3 to TRBJ2-1; unclear D gene. The sequencing here drew on T cells from blood (PBMCs), unsorted or a sorted subset (not recorded which), taken before or after yellow fever vaccination (not recorded which). The clonotype was recovered from a young woman who received the yellow fever vaccine. The CDR3 loop reads CASSQAGSPDEQFF. The CDR3 nucleotides read TGCGCCAGCAGCCAAGCAGGCTCACCCGATGAGCAGTTCTTC.